These T cell receptor beta chains were read from a single sample in a study of blood T cell repertoires in COVID-19. Profiled with immunoSEQ multiplex PCR; TCRdb holds only in-frame clones, not every one. The table has 120,000 to 150,000 clones, approximately 84% seen once; the top ten hold around 7.8%. Sequencing used peripheral blood. These receptor sequences come from a human donor in a cohort sampled during active COVID-19. Each CDR3 is given with its conserved first and last residue. Fields, in order: V gene, D gene, clone size, J gene, CDR3 DNA, CDR3 protein. The D gene is left open where the match is weak. Clone size is given for some rows only: seen once, a few or many times, or a class if the clone is expanded.

v_gene: TRBV5-4
d_gene: -
abundance: -
j_gene: TRBJ1-3
CDR3nt: TGTGCCAGCAGCTTGGCCGGGGGAAACACCATATATTTT
CDR3aa: CASSLAGGNTIYF

v_gene: TRBV5-1
d_gene: TRBD1
abundance: few
j_gene: TRBJ2-7
CDR3nt: TGCGCCAGCAGCTCCCCCGGGACAGGCAGGTACGAGCAGTACTTC
CDR3aa: CASSSPGTGRYEQYF

v_gene: TRBV6-5
d_gene: TRBD1
abundance: -
j_gene: TRBJ2-1
CDR3nt: TGTGCCAGCAGTCGAACAGGGGGTCCCTACAATGAGCAGTTCTTC
CDR3aa: CASSRTGGPYNEQFF

v_gene: TRBV5-1
d_gene: TRBD1
abundance: -
j_gene: TRBJ1-1
CDR3nt: TGCGCCAGCAGCGGAGCACAGGGGGCTCGGAACACTGAAGCTTTCTTT
CDR3aa: CASSGAQGARNTEAFF

v_gene: TRBV14
d_gene: -
abundance: few
j_gene: TRBJ1-5
CDR3nt: TGTGCCAGCAGCCAAGCGCCGGGGAAGCCCCAGCATTTT
CDR3aa: CASSQAPGKPQHF

v_gene: TRBV28
d_gene: TRBD2
abundance: once
j_gene: TRBJ2-1
CDR3nt: TGTGCCACCTTAGCGGGGCGCAATGAGCAGTTCTTC
CDR3aa: CATLAGRNEQFF

v_gene: TRBV4-1
d_gene: TRBD2
abundance: -
j_gene: TRBJ2-3
CDR3nt: TGCGCCAGCAGCCTTAAAGTTAGCGGGGGGTATAGCACAGATACGCAGTATTTT
CDR3aa: CASSLKVSGGYSTDTQYF

v_gene: TRBV7-3
d_gene: -
abundance: -
j_gene: TRBJ1-1
CDR3nt: TGTGCCAGCAGCTCAATCGGGGGGAACACTGAAGCTTTCTTT
CDR3aa: CASSSIGGNTEAFF

v_gene: TRBV19
d_gene: TRBD1
abundance: -
j_gene: TRBJ1-3
CDR3nt: TGTGCCAGTAGTGTGACAGGGGGCGCGAACACCATATATTTT
CDR3aa: CASSVTGGANTIYF

v_gene: TRBV28
d_gene: TRBD1
abundance: -
j_gene: TRBJ1-1
CDR3nt: TGTGCCAGCATACAGGGGGCGTTCACTGAAGCTTTCTTT
CDR3aa: CASIQGAFTEAFF

v_gene: TRBV10-1
d_gene: -
abundance: -
j_gene: TRBJ1-5
CDR3nt: TGCGCCAGCAGTGAGGAGACCGACTATAGCAATCAGCCCCAGCATTTT
CDR3aa: CASSEETDYSNQPQHF

v_gene: TRBV9
d_gene: TRBD1
abundance: -
j_gene: TRBJ1-3
CDR3nt: TGTGCCAGCAGCGGAGGGACAGGGTCTGGAAACACCATATATTTT
CDR3aa: CASSGGTGSGNTIYF

v_gene: TRBV24-1
d_gene: -
abundance: -
j_gene: TRBJ2-5
CDR3nt: TGTGCCACCAGTGATGACAGGCGAGAGACCCAGTACTTC
CDR3aa: CATSDDRRETQYF

v_gene: TRBV19
d_gene: TRBD1
abundance: -
j_gene: TRBJ1-4
CDR3nt: TGTGCCAGTAGTCTCGGCAGGGGGCGAGCTGAAAAACTGTTTTTT
CDR3aa: CASSLGRGRAEKLFF

v_gene: TRBV28
d_gene: TRBD1
abundance: -
j_gene: TRBJ2-1
CDR3nt: TGTGCCAGCGCCTCTTTACGAGGGGGCAGCCCGGGGTTCTTC
CDR3aa: CASASLRGGSPGFF

v_gene: TRBV29-1
d_gene: -
abundance: -
j_gene: TRBJ2-5
CDR3nt: TGCAGCGGGCTCAAAGGAGCGCGAGAGACCCAGTACTTC
CDR3aa: CSGLKGARETQYF

v_gene: TRBV13
d_gene: -
abundance: -
j_gene: TRBJ2-6
CDR3nt: TGTGCCAGCAGCCCCTGGCCCGGGTCTGGGGCCAACGTCCTGACTTTC
CDR3aa: CASSPWPGSGANVLTF

v_gene: TRBV7-3
d_gene: -
abundance: -
j_gene: TRBJ1-1
CDR3nt: TGTGCCAGCAGCTCTATTCCCGACTACACTGAAGCTTTCTTT
CDR3aa: CASSSIPDYTEAFF

v_gene: TRBV12-3/TRBV12-4
d_gene: -
abundance: -
j_gene: TRBJ2-2
CDR3nt: TGTGCCAGCAGTTTTTCGACAGGCCAGAAGGTGTTTTTT
CDR3aa: CASSFSTGQKVFF

v_gene: TRBV7-9
d_gene: TRBD1
abundance: -
j_gene: TRBJ2-6
CDR3nt: TGTGCCGTGGGACAGGGGGGATCTGGGGCCAACGTCCTGACTTTC
CDR3aa: CAVGQGGSGANVLTF

v_gene: TRBV3-1/TRBV3-2
d_gene: -
abundance: -
j_gene: TRBJ1-4
CDR3nt: TGTGCCAGCAGCCAACCCAAGGCGGGTGAAAAACTGTTTTTT
CDR3aa: CASSQPKAGEKLFF

v_gene: TRBV28
d_gene: -
abundance: -
j_gene: TRBJ2-2
CDR3nt: TGTGCCAGCAGTAGTTTAGCCGGGGACACCGGGGAGCTGTTTTTT
CDR3aa: CASSSLAGDTGELFF

v_gene: TRBV5-1
d_gene: -
abundance: -
j_gene: TRBJ1-4
CDR3nt: TGCGCCACCAGGGAGACAGGCCAAACTAATGAAAAACTGTTTTTT
CDR3aa: CATRETGQTNEKLFF

v_gene: TRBV3-1/TRBV3-2
d_gene: TRBD1
abundance: -
j_gene: TRBJ2-5
CDR3nt: TGTGCCAGCAGCCAAGAACAACAGGGGTGGGAGACCCAGTACTTC
CDR3aa: CASSQEQQGWETQYF

v_gene: TRBV14
d_gene: -
abundance: -
j_gene: TRBJ2-7
CDR3nt: TGTGCCATCCCCCAGGGGCCCCGGTTGGGATACGAGCAGTACTTC
CDR3aa: CAIPQGPRLGYEQYF

v_gene: TRBV19
d_gene: -
abundance: once
j_gene: TRBJ1-1
CDR3nt: TGTGCCAGTAGTATATCTAATGCCGGGGGCGCCGGGGGGATCTGGGCTTTCTTT
CDR3aa: CASSISNAGGAGGIWAFF

v_gene: TRBV25-1
d_gene: TRBD2
abundance: -
j_gene: TRBJ2-1
CDR3nt: TGTGCCAGCAGTGTACTAGCGGATGACAATGAGCAGTTCTTC
CDR3aa: CASSVLADDNEQFF

v_gene: TRBV2
d_gene: TRBD1
abundance: few
j_gene: TRBJ1-6
CDR3nt: TGTGCCAGCAGAGGACAGGGTGGCCGTTCACCCCTCCACTTT
CDR3aa: CASRGQGGRSPLHF

v_gene: TRBV6-5
d_gene: TRBD1
abundance: -
j_gene: TRBJ2-6
CDR3nt: TGTGCCAGCAGCAAACAGGGGTACGGGGCCAACGTCCTGACTTTC
CDR3aa: CASSKQGYGANVLTF

v_gene: TRBV27
d_gene: TRBD1
abundance: -
j_gene: TRBJ2-2
CDR3nt: TGTGCCAGCGCATGGACAGGGGGCACCGGGGAGCTGTTTTTT
CDR3aa: CASAWTGGTGELFF

v_gene: TRBV5-1
d_gene: -
abundance: -
j_gene: TRBJ1-4
CDR3nt: TGCGCCAGCAGTCAGGAGTCTGGGGGGGAAAAACTGTTTTTT
CDR3aa: CASSQESGGEKLFF

v_gene: TRBV4-1
d_gene: TRBD1
abundance: once
j_gene: TRBJ2-3
CDR3nt: TGCGCCAGCAGCCAAGATCGACAGGGGGCTTTCCCAAGCACAGATACGCAGTATTTT
CDR3aa: CASSQDRQGAFPSTDTQYF

v_gene: TRBV7-9
d_gene: TRBD1
abundance: once
j_gene: TRBJ2-3
CDR3nt: TGTGCCAGCAGCTTAGAACAGGGGGCAGATACGCAGTATTTT
CDR3aa: CASSLEQGADTQYF

v_gene: TRBV7-9
d_gene: -
abundance: -
j_gene: TRBJ1-2
CDR3nt: TGTGCCAGCAGCTTAGTACAGGAGTTCGATAACTATGGCTACACCTTC
CDR3aa: CASSLVQEFDNYGYTF

v_gene: TRBV5-1
d_gene: TRBD1
abundance: -
j_gene: TRBJ1-1
CDR3nt: TGCGCCAGCAGCTTGGGTGGGACAGGGGGGACTGAAGCTTTCTTT
CDR3aa: CASSLGGTGGTEAFF

v_gene: TRBV5-5
d_gene: TRBD1
abundance: -
j_gene: TRBJ1-1
CDR3nt: TGTGCCAGCAGCTTGGGACAGGGAGGCAACACTGAAGCTTTCTTT
CDR3aa: CASSLGQGGNTEAFF

v_gene: TRBV10-1
d_gene: TRBD1
abundance: -
j_gene: TRBJ2-7
CDR3nt: TGCGCCAGCAGTGGAACAGGGGCCTACGAGCAGTACTTC
CDR3aa: CASSGTGAYEQYF